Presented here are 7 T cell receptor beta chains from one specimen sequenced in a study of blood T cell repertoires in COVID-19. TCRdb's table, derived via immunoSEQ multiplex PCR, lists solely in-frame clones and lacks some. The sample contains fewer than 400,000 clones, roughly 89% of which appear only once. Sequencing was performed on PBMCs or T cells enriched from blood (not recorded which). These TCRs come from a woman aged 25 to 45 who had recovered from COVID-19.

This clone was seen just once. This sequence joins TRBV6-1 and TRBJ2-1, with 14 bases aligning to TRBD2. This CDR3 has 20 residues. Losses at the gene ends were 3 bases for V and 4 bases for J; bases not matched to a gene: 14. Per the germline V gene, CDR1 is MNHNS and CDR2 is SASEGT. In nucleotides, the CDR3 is TGTGCCAGCAGTGAGCTACCGGGACTAGCGGGAGTGAGGGAGTACAATGAGCAGTTCTTC. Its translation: CASSELPGLAGVREYNEQFF.

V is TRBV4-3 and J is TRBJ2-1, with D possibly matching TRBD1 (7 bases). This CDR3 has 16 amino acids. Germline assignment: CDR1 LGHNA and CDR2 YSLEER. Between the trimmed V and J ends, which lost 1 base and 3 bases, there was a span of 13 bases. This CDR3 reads CASSQVHRGGYNEQFF. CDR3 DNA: TGCGCCAGCAGCCAAGTTCACAGGGGAGGCTACAATGAGCAGTTCTTC.

CDR3 in amino acids: CASSFGGPSGTGELFF. DNA for the CDR3: TGCGCCAGCAGCTTCGGAGGGCCCTCGGGCACCGGGGAGCTGTTTTTT. The rearrangement uses TRBV5-1 and TRBJ2-2, with a possible D match to TRBD2 (6 bases). The V end was cut by 2 bases, the J end by 4 bases, with 15 bases between. This CDR3 has 16 amino acids. Germline CDR1 is SGHRS and CDR2 is YFSETQ.

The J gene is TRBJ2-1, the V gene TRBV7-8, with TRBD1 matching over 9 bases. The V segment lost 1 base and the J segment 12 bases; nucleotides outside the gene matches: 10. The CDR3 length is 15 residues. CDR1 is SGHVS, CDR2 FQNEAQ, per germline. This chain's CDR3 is CASSLGQGVGMVQFF. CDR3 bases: TGTGCCAGCAGCTTAGGACAGGGGGTGGGTATGGTGCAGTTCTTC.

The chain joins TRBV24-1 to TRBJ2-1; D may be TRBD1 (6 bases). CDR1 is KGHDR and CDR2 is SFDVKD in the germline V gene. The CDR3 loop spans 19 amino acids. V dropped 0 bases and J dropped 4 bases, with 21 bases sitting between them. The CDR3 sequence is CATSDLCWLRTAPYNEQFF. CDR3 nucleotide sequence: TGTGCCACCAGTGATTTGTGTTGGCTTCGGACAGCGCCGTACAATGAGCAGTTCTTC.

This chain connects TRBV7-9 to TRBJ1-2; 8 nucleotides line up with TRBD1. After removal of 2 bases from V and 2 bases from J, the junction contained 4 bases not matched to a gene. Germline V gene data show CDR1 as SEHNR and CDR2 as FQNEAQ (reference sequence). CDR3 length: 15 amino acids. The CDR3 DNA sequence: TGTGCCAGCAGCTTATGGGCAGGGGGCAACTATGGCTACACCTTC. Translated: CASSLWAGGNYGYTF.

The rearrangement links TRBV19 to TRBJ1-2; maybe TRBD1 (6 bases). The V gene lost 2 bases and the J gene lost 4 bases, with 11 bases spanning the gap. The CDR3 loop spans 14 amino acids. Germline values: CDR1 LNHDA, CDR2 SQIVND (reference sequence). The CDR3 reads CASSIIQGTYGYTF. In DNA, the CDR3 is TGTGCCAGTAGTATAATACAGGGTACCTATGGCTACACCTTC.